The 21 T cell receptor beta chains given below trace back to one sample, sequenced in a study of glioma-infiltrating T cells after dendritic cell vaccination. Produced via immunoSEQ multiplex PCR; TCRdb's table is partial and in-frame only. Here the sample spans about 87,000 clones, roughly 80% being singletons. The sample's time point: after dendritic cell vaccination, including at tumor progression/relapse. This specimen consisted of blood, obtained after dendritic cell vaccination. These receptors all come from a human donor with glioblastoma.

The V and J genes are TRBV9 and TRBJ2-2; possibly TRBD1 for D (6 bases). Germline V gene sequence: CDR1 SGDLS, CDR2 YYNGEE. The V end was cut by 3 bases, the J end by 4 bases, with 16 bases between. CDR3 length: 16 residues. CDR3 in amino acids: CASSERQVGLTGELFF. CDR3 DNA: TGTGCCAGCAGCGAAAGACAGGTGGGGCTCACCGGGGAGCTGTTTTTT.

The chain has TRBV30 and TRBJ2-1; TRBD2 matches at 10 bases. The germline V gene encodes CDR1 GTSNPN and CDR2 SVGIG (reference sequence). The CDR3 length is 14 residues. J was trimmed by 7 bases and V by 0 bases; bases with no gene match: 3. The DNA for the CDR3 is TGTGCCTGGAGTGTCGGGACTAGCGAGAATGAGCAGTTCTTC. Amino acids: CAWSVGTSENEQFF. The entire variable domain, with the rest obtained from reference TRBV30 and TRBJ2-1, is as follows: SQTIHQWPATLVQPVGSPLSLECTVEGTSNPNLYWYRQAAGRGLQLLFYSVGIGQISSEVPQNLSASRPQDRQFILSSKKLLLSDSGFYLCAWSVGTSENEQFFGPGTRLTVL.

This chain connects TRBV5-8 to TRBJ1-5, with TRBD1 as a possible D gene (5 bases). CDR3 length equals 14 residues. CDR1 and CDR2 from the germline V gene are SGHTS and YDEGEE. The V gene lost 1 base and the J gene lost 0 bases, with 5 bases spanning the gap. The CDR3 DNA reads as TGTGCCAGCAGCTTGACAGGTAGCAATCAGCCCCAGCATTTT. Translating it yields CASSLTGSNQPQHF.

The chain recombines TRBV9 with TRBJ1-2, with 10 positions matching TRBD1. Germline CDR1 and CDR2: SGDLS and YYNGEE. With 3 bases clipped from V and 6 bases from J, the junction kept 5 bases outside the gene matches. CDR3 length: 14 amino acids. CDR3 nucleotides: TGTGCCAGCAGCGCGACAGGGGGCGAAGATGGCTACACCTTC. It translates to CASSATGGEDGYTF.

The V gene is TRBV4-2, the J gene TRBJ1-2; possible D gene TRBD1, 5 bases. The CDR3 runs 16 residues. CDR1 is LGHNA and CDR2 is YNFKEQ in the germline V gene. V was cut by 0 bases and J by 2 bases, with 13 bases left in between. The CDR3: CASSQEIVRGNYGYTF. The CDR3 DNA reads TGTGCCAGCAGCCAAGAAATAGTCCGGGGGAACTATGGCTACACCTTC.

This clone has only one observation. The chain combines TRBV7-3 with TRBJ2-3, with a possible D match to TRBD2 (5 bases). The germline CDR1 and CDR2 sequences are SGHTA and FQGTGA. The CDR3 covers 15 residues. Trimming took 5 bases from V and 2 from J, leaving 14 bases between them. The chain's CDR3 is CASSPLREPTDTQYF. DNA for the CDR3: TGTGCCAGCAGCCCACTAAGGGAGCCCACAGATACGCAGTATTTT. The entire variable domain, with the rest obtained from reference TRBV7-3 and TRBJ2-3, is as follows: GAGVSQTPSNKVTEKGKYVELRCDPISGHTALYWYRQSLGQGPEFLIYFQGTGAADDSGLPNDRFFAVRPEGSVSTLKIQRTERGDSAVYLCASSPLREPTDTQYFGPGTRLTVL.

The rearrangement links TRBV30 to TRBJ2-3, with D possibly matching TRBD2 (6 bases). The germline V gene encodes CDR1 GTSNPN and CDR2 SVGIG (reference sequence). The length of the CDR3 is 17 residues. V was cut by 2 bases and J by 0 bases, with 18 bases left in between. The CDR3 loop reads CAWSPLGGFTSTDTQYF. The DNA for the CDR3 is TGTGCCTGGAGTCCACTCGGGGGATTTACTAGCACAGATACGCAGTATTTT.

The gene calls are TRBV6-5 and TRBJ2-3, with 10 nucleotides matching TRBD1. The V gene's germline CDR1 is MNHEY and CDR2 SVGAGI. V shed 2 bases and J 4 bases; nucleotides not matched to a gene: 6. The CDR3 has 16 residues. The CDR3 nucleotides read TGTGCCAGCAGTTACGGGGACAGGGGCATTTCAGATACGCAGTATTTT. It yields the protein CASSYGDRGISDTQYF.

The rearrangement uses TRBV7-9 and TRBJ1-1; D is possibly TRBD1 (6 bases). Trimming left V 8 bases short and J 4 bases short, with 20 bases between. In germline, CDR1 is SEHNR, CDR2 FQNEAQ (reference sequence). The CDR3 contains 15 residues. CDR3 sequence reads: CASEEGGRVGTEAFF. CDR3 sequence (DNA): TGTGCCAGCGAGGAGGGGGGGCGCGTTGGCACTGAAGCTTTCTTT.

V and J are TRBV4-1 and TRBJ1-6; 10 nucleotides agree with TRBD1. The V gene's germline CDR1 is MGHRA and CDR2 YSYEKL. Germline trimming cut 8 bases from V and 10 bases from J; bases unmatched to any gene: 8. The CDR3 loop spans 14 amino acids. The CDR3 loop reads CASVPGTGVSPLHF. The CDR3 nucleotides read TGCGCCAGCGTCCCGGGGACAGGGGTGTCACCCCTCCACTTT.

This clone has more than one count but fewer than ten. V and J are TRBV6-5 and TRBJ2-7, with 9 bases fitting TRBD2. The CDR3 consists of 15 residues. In germline, CDR1 is MNHEY, CDR2 SVGAGI. The V and J ends lost 4 bases and 7 bases, in that order; junction bases with no gene match: 11. The DNA of the CDR3 is TGTGCCAGCAGTTGGGTAGCGGGGGATCTGGGGGAGCAGTACTTC. It specifies CASSWVAGDLGEQYF.

The gene calls are TRBV18 and TRBJ1-1; D may be TRBD1 (6 bases). V was clipped by 3 bases and J by 5 bases, with 13 bases between them. Germline V gives CDR1 KGHSH, CDR2 LQKENI. The CDR3 sequence is 14 residues long. The CDR3 sequence: CASSPTGPETEAFF. CDR3 sequence (DNA): TGTGCCAGCTCACCCACAGGGCCCGAGACTGAAGCTTTCTTT.

The J gene is TRBJ1-6, the V gene TRBV7-2; D is perhaps TRBD1 (5 bases). Germline V gene sequence: CDR1 SGHTA, CDR2 FQGNSA. The CDR3 loop spans 16 amino acids. The V end lost 0 bases, the J end lost 5 bases, and 11 bases lay between the germline ends. This chain's CDR3 is CASSLAGRANNSPLHF. DNA of the CDR3: TGTGCCAGCAGCTTAGCTGGCAGGGCAAATAATTCACCCCTCCACTTT.

The chain combines TRBV6-4 with TRBJ1-2; 7 bases line up with TRBD1. V trimming: 2 bases; J trimming: 2 bases; junction bases outside the gene matches: 5. The length of the CDR3 is 15 residues. The germline V gene has CDR1 MRHNA and CDR2 SNTAGT. The CDR3 protein is CASSDRGHGNYGYTF. CDR3 nucleotides: TGTGCCAGCAGTGACAGGGGGCACGGCAACTATGGCTACACCTTC.

The rearrangement joins TRBV29-1 to TRBJ2-3; TRBD2 agrees at 15 bases. This CDR3 is built from 17 residues. V was pared by 4 bases and J by 1 base, with 6 bases of the junction left unmatched. The germline CDR1 and CDR2 sequences are SQVTM and ANQGSEA. For the CDR3, the DNA is TGCAGCGTTGCGGGACTAGCGGGGGGCGGGGGCACAGATACGCAGTATTTT. It encodes CSVAGLAGGGGTDTQYF.

The rearrangement links TRBV14 to TRBJ2-7; TRBD2 might be the D (5 bases). CDR1 is SGHDN and CDR2 is FVKESK in the germline V gene. The CDR3 has 14 residues. V shed 0 bases and J shed 6 bases, with 12 bases lying between them. CDR3: CASSQDYSGIEQYF. The CDR3 nucleotides read TGTGCCAGCAGCCAAGATTACTCGGGGATCGAGCAGTACTTC.

Only one count was recorded for this clone. This chain joins TRBV6-6 and TRBJ1-4; 7 bases line up with TRBD1. There are 15 residues in the CDR3. The germline V gene has CDR1 MNHNY and CDR2 SVGAGI (reference sequence). After removal of 6 bases from V and 5 bases from J, the junction contained 9 bases not matched to a gene. The DNA of the CDR3 is TGTGCCAGCAGGGAAGGACAGGCCCCAAATGAAAAACTGTTTTTT. Its translation is CASREGQAPNEKLFF.

The chain recombines TRBV6-5 with TRBJ2-7; D gene uncertain. This CDR3 has 13 residues. Between the trimmed V and J ends, which lost 2 bases and 3 bases, there was a span of 8 bases. Germline V gene data show CDR1 as MNHEY and CDR2 as SVGAGI. This CDR3 reads CASSYGPGYEQYF. The CDR3 DNA sequence: TGTGCCAGCAGTTACGGTCCAGGCTACGAGCAGTACTTC.

This sequence joins TRBV18 and TRBJ1-6; D uncertain. The CDR3 runs to 17 residues. With 3 bases removed from V and 0 bases from J, the gap between germline ends came to 12 bases. CDR1 is KGHSH, CDR2 LQKENI, per germline. CDR3 coding DNA: TGTGCCAGCTCACCGGGAGATTCGAGCTCCTATAATTCACCCCTCCACTTT. It yields the protein CASSPGDSSSYNSPLHF.

The rearrangement links TRBV5-1 to TRBJ2-3; D is perhaps TRBD1 (5 bases). This CDR3 region has 14 residues. Germline V gives CDR1 SGHRS, CDR2 YFSETQ. Trimming removed 2 bases from V and 0 bases from J, with 7 bases in between. The CDR3 loop is CASSLGESTDTQYF. The DNA for the CDR3 is TGCGCCAGCAGCTTAGGGGAAAGCACAGATACGCAGTATTTT.

The J gene is TRBJ2-5, the V gene TRBV7-3; no clear D gene. This CDR3 region has 14 residues. The germline V gene has CDR1 SGHTA and CDR2 FQGTGA. With 3 bases removed from V and 2 bases from J, the gap between germline ends came to 10 bases. The CDR3 coding sequence is TGTGCCAGCAGCTTTGGCGGCATACAAGAGACCCAGTACTTC. Its translation is CASSFGGIQETQYF.